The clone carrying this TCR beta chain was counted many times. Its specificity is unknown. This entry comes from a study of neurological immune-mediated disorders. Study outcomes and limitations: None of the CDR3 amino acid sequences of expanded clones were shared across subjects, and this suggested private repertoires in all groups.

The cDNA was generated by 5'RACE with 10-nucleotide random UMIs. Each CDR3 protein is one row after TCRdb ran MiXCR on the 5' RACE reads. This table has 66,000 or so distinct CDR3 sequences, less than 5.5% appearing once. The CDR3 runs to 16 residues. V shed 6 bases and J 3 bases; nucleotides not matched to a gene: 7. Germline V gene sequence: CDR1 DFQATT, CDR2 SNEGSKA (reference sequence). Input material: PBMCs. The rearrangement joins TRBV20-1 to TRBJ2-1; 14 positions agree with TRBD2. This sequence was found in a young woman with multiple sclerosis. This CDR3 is CSARLAGGPYYNEQFF. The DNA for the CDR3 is TGCAGTGCCAGACTAGCGGGGGGGCCCTACTACAATGAGCAGTTCTTC.